The TCR beta chain described here comes from a study of ipilimumab plus nivolumab after autologous stem cell transplantation. Profiled with immunoSEQ multiplex PCR; TCRdb holds only in-frame clones, not every one. In the table there are 12,000 or so clones, roughly 75% of which are singletons. V lost 0 bases and J 2 bases, leaving 7 bases between the germline ends. The CDR3 contains 14 residues. Germline CDR1 MNHEY, CDR2 SVGAGI. Here the sequenced sample was PBMCs, taken in a trial of ipilimumab plus nivolumab as post-transplant consolidation. The chain has TRBV6-5 and TRBJ1-2; no clear D gene. The clonotype originates from a male donor with multiple myeloma. CDR3 DNA: TGTGCCAGCAGTTACTCGAACGGAAACTATGGCTACACCTTC. Encoded protein: CASSYSNGNYGYTF.